This TCR beta chain appears in the sequencing data of a study of monozygotic twins with inflammatory bowel disease. CDR1 and CDR2 (germline): PRHDT, FYEKMQ (reference sequence). This CDR3 contains 14 residues. Reanalyzing the 5' RACE reads, TCRdb keeps one entry per CDR3 protein, without DNA. The sample totals a few hundred thousand distinct CDR3 sequences; its top ten clones hold 1.6%. This chain connects TRBV13 to TRBJ1-1; TCRdb indicates TRBD1, and absent DNA this call remains unverified. The sequenced sample was blood. This sequence originates from a human donor with ulcerative colitis or Crohn's disease, or a healthy co-twin of an affected twin (not recorded which). The CDR3 sequence is CASRRKGEYTEAFF.